The 4 T cell receptor beta chains reported below all come from one sample, sequenced in a study of vaccination and CD4 T cells after COVID-19. Cultured CD4+ T cell DNA was sequenced using the Oncomine TCR Beta short-read assay. TCRdb recomputed calls from the PCR reads with MiXCR, one row per CDR3 protein. The table shows about 9,100 distinct CDR3 sequences, with approximately 58% occurring only once. What these receptors recognize is not known. This sample's treatment: approximately 11-day PBMC culture with coronavirus spike peptide pools or control peptides (ViraFEST assay). The specimen was cultured CD4+ T cells from blood, collected after SARS-CoV-2 vaccination. These receptors were taken from a human donor with COVID-19.

The gene calls are TRBV6-2 or TRBV6-3 and TRBJ2-3, with 10 bases aligning to TRBD2. Unmatched junction bases numbered 1, after V lost 6 bases and J lost 1 base. The CDR3 consists of 14 residues. The germline CDR1 and CDR2 sequences are MNHEY and SVGEGT. The CDR3, as DNA: TGTGCCAGCAGGCTAGCGGGGGGCACAGATACGCAGTATTTT. This translates into CASRLAGGTDTQYF.

The chain uses TRBV5-4 and TRBJ2-5, with D maybe TRBD1 (6 bases). The V and J ends lost 2 bases and 2 bases respectively, with 10 bases between them. Germline CDR1 and CDR2: SGHNT and YYREEE (reference sequence). CDR3 length: 14 amino acids. The CDR3 is CASSFRGYQETQYF. CDR3 in DNA: TGTGCCAGCAGCTTCAGGGGCTATCAAGAGACCCAGTACTTC.

The chain has TRBV6-1 and TRBJ2-4, with D unclear. This CDR3 has 12 amino acids. In germline, CDR1 is MNHNS, CDR2 SASEGT. V was trimmed by 6 bases and J by 5 bases, leaving 8 bases between them. This chain's CDR3 is CASSPGQNIQYF. The CDR3 region has the DNA TGTGCCAGCAGCCCTGGGCAAAACATTCAGTACTTC.

In this sample, this clonotype turned up a few times. The chain couples TRBV20-1 to TRBJ1-3; perhaps TRBD1 as D (6 bases). Germline loops: CDR1 DFQATT, CDR2 SNEGSKA (reference sequence). Trimming took 3 bases from V and 6 from J, leaving 15 bases between them. The CDR3 has 14 amino acids. The CDR3 here is CSASQTGRVNTIYF. DNA of the CDR3: TGCAGTGCTAGCCAGACAGGAAGGGTAAACACCATATATTTT.